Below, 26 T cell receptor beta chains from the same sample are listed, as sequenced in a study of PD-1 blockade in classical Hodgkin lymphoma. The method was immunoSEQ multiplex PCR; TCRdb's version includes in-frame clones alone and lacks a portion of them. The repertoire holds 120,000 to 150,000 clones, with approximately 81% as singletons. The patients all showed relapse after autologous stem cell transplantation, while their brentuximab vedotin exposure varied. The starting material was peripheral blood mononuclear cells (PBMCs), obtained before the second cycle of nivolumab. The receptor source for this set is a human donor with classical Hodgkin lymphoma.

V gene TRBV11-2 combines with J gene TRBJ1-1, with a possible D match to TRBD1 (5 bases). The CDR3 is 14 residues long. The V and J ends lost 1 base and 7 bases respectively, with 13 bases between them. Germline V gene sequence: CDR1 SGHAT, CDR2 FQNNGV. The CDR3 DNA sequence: TGTGCCAGCAGCTTAGGGTGGGGGGGGTATGAAGCTTTCTTT. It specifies CASSLGWGGYEAFF.

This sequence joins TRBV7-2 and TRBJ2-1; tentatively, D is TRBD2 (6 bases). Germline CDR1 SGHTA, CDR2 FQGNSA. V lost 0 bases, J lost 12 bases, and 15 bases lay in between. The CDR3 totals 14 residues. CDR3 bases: TGTGCCAGCAGCTTAGCTCTAGCGCCGATAGGGCAGTTCTTC. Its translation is CASSLALAPIGQFF. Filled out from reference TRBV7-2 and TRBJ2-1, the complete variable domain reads GAGVSQSPSNKVTEKGKDVELRCDPISGHTALYWYRQSLGQGLEFLIYFQGNSAPDKSGLPSDRFSAERTGGSVSTLTIQRTQQEDSAVYLCASSLALAPIGQFFGPGTRLTVL.

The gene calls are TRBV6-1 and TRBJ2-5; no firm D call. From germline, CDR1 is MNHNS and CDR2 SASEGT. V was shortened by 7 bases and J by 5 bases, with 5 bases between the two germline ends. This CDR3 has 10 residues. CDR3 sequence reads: CASNKETQYF. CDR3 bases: TGTGCCAGCAATAAGGAGACCCAGTACTTC.

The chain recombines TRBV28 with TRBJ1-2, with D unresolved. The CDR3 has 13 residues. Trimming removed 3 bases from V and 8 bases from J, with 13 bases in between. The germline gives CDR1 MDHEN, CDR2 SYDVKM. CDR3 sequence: CASSFNSGDGYTF. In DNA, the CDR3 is TGTGCCAGCAGTTTTAATAGTGGCGACGGCTACACCTTC.

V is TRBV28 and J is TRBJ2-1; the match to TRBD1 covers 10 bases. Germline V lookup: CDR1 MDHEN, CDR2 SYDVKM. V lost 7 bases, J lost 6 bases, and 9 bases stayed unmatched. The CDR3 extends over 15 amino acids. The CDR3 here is CASTLPGQGFNEQFF. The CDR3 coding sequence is TGTGCCAGCACCCTACCGGGACAGGGGTTCAATGAGCAGTTCTTC.

CDR3 coding DNA: TGTGCCAGCAGTGTCTCACACCAATCTAGCGGGAGAACCGGGGAGCTGTTTTTT. This encodes CASSVSHQSSGRTGELFF. The chain has TRBV6-1 and TRBJ2-2; TRBD2 matches 10 bases. The CDR3 totals 18 residues. V lost 4 bases to trimming and J lost 5 bases; unmatched junction nucleotides: 13. Germline assignment: CDR1 MNHNS and CDR2 SASEGT.

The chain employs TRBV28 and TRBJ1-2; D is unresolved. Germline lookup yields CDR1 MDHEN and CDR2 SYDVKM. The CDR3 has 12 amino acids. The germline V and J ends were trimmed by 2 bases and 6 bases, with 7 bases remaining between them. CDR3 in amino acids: CASSLLGDGYTF. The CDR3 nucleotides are TGTGCCAGCAGTTTACTGGGAGATGGCTACACCTTC.

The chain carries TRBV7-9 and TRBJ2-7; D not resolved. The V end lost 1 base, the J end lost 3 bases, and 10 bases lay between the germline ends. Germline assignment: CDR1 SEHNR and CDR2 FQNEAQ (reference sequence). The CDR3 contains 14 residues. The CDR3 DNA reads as TGTGCCAGCAGCTTAGGTGGGATATACTACGAGCAGTACTTC. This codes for CASSLGGIYYEQYF.

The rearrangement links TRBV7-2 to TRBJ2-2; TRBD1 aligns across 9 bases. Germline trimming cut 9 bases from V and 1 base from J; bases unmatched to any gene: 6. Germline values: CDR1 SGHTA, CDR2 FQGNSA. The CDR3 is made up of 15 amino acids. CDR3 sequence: CASRGQGGNTGELFF. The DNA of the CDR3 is TGTGCCAGTCGGGGACAGGGTGGGAACACCGGGGAGCTGTTTTTT.

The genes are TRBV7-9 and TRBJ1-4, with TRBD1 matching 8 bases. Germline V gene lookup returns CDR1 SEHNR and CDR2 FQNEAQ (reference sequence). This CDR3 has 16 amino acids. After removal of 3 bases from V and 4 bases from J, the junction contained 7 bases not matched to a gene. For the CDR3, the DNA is TGTGCCAGCAGCTTTCGTGGGGACAGGATTAATGAAAAACTGTTTTTT. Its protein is CASSFRGDRINEKLFF.

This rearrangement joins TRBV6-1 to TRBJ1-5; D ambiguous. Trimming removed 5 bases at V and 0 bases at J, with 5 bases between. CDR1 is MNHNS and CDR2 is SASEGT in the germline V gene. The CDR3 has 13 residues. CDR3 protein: CASSINSNQPQHF. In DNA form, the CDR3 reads TGTGCCAGCAGTATAAATAGCAATCAGCCCCAGCATTTT.

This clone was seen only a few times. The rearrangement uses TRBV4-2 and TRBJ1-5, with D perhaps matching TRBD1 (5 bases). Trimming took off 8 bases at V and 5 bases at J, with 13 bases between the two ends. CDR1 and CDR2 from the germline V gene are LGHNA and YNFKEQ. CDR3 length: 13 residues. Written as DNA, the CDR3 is TGTGCCAGCGGGAGGGGCTCCTATCAGCCCCAGCATTTT. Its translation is CASGRGSYQPQHF.

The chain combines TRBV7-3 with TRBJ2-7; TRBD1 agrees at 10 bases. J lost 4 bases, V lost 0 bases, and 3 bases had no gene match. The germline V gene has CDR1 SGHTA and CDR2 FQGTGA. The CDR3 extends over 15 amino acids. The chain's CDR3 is CASSLTWDRGYEQYF. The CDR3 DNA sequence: TGTGCCAGCAGCTTAACCTGGGACAGGGGTTACGAGCAGTACTTC.

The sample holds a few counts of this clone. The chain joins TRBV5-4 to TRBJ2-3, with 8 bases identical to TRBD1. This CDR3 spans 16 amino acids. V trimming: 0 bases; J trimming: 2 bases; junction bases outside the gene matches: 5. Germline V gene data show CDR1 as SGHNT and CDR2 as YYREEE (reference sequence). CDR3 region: CASSLGGQGATDTQYF. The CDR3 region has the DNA TGTGCCAGCAGCTTGGGTGGACAGGGAGCCACAGATACGCAGTATTTT.

The CDR3 bases are TGCGCCAGCAGCTTTGGGGGTCGGGACTCATTAGGGACCCAGTACTTC. This codes for CASSFGGRDSLGTQYF. The V and J genes are TRBV5-1 and TRBJ2-5; D perhaps matches TRBD2 (6 bases). There are 16 residues in the CDR3. Trimming removed 2 bases at V and 7 bases at J, with 21 bases between. Germline loops: CDR1 SGHRS, CDR2 YFSETQ.

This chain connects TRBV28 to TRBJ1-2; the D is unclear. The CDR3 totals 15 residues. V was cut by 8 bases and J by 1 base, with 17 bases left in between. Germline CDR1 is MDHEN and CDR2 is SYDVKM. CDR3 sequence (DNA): TGTGCCAGCGTTACCCCGTCGGGCAGTAACTATGGCTACACCTTC. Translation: CASVTPSGSNYGYTF.

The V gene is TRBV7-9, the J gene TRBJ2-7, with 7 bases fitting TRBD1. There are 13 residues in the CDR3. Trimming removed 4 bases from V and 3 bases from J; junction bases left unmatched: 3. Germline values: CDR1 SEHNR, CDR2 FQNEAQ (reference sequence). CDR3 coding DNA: TGTGCCAGCAGCTATACAGGGGACTACGAGCAGTACTTC. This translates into CASSYTGDYEQYF.

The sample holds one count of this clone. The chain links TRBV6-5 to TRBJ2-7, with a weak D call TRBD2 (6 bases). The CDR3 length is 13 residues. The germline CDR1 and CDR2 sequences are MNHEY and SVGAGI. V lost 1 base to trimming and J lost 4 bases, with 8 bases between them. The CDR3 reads CASSYYSGYEQYF. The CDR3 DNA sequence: TGTGCCAGCAGTTACTATAGCGGTTACGAGCAGTACTTC.

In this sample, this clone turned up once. The CDR3: CASSLMGSYYEQYF. The DNA of the CDR3 is TGCGCCAGCAGCTTGATGGGCAGCTACTACGAGCAGTACTTC. The chain links TRBV5-1 to TRBJ2-7; D call uncertain. Germline V gives CDR1 SGHRS, CDR2 YFSETQ. The V end was cut by 1 base, the J end by 3 bases, with 11 bases between. This CDR3 region has 14 residues.

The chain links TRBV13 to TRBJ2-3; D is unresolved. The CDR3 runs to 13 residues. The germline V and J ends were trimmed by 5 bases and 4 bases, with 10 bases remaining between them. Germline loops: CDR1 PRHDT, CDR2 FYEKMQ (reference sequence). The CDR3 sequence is CASSPQVPDTQYF. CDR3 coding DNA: TGTGCCAGCAGCCCTCAGGTCCCAGATACGCAGTATTTT.

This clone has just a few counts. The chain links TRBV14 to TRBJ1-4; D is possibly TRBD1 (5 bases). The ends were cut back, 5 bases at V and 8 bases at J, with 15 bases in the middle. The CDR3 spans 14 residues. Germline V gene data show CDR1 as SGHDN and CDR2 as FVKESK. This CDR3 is CASSLGPWDEKLFF. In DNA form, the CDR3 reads TGTGCCAGCAGCTTGGGACCTTGGGACGAAAAACTGTTTTTT. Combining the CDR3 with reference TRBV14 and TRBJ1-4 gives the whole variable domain EAGVTQFPSHSVIEKGQTVTLRCDPISGHDNLYWYRRVMGKEIKFLLHFVKESKQDESGMPNNRFLAERTGGTYSTLKVQPAELEDSGVYFCASSLGPWDEKLFFGSGTQLSVL.

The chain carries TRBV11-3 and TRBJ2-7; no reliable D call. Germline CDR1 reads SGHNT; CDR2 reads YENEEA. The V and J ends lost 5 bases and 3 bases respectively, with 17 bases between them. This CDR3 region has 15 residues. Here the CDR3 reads CASSPRSGSYYEQYF. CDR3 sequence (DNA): TGTGCCAGCAGCCCCCGCTCCGGATCATACTACGAGCAGTACTTC.

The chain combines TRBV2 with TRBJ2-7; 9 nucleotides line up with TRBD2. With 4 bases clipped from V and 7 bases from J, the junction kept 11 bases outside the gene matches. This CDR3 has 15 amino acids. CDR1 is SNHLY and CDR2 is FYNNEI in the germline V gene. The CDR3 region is CASSVGAGGPGEQYF. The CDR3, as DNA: TGTGCCAGCAGTGTAGGGGCGGGAGGGCCTGGTGAGCAGTACTTC.

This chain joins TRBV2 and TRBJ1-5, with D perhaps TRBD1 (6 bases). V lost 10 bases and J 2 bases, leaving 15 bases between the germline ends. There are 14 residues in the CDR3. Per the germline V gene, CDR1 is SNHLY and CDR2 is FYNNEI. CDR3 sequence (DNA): TGTGCCACCATGGAGGGGGAGGGCAATCAGCCCCAGCATTTT. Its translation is CATMEGEGNQPQHF.

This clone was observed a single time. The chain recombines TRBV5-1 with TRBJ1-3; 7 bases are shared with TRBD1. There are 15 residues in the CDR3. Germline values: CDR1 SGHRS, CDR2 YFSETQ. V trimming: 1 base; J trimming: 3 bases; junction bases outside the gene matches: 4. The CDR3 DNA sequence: TGCGCCAGCAGCTTGACAGGGGTTAGTGGAAACACCATATATTTT. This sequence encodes CASSLTGVSGNTIYF.

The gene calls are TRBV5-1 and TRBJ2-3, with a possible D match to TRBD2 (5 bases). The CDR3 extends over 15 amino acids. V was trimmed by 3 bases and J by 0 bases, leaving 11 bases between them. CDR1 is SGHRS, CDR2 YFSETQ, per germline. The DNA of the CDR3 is TGCGCCAGCAGCTGGTTCGGGGTCAGCACAGATACGCAGTATTTT. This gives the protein CASSWFGVSTDTQYF.